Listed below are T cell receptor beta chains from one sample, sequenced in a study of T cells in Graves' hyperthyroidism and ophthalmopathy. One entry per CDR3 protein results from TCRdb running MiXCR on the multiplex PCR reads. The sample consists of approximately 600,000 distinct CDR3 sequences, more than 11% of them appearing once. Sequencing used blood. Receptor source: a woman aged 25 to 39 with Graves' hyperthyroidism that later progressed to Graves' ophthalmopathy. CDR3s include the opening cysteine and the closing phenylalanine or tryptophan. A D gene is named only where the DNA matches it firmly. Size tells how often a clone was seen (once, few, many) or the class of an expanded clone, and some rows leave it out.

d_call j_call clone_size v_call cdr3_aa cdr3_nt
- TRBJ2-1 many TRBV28 CASSLPLTYNEQFF TGTGCCAGCAGTTTACCCTTGACCTACAATGAGCAGTTCTTC
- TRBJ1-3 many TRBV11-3 CASRSDSRNTIYF TGTGCCAGCAGATCGGACAGCCGAAACACCATATATTTT
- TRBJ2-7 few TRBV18 CASSPGPMGRSEQYF TGTGCCAGCTCCCCGGGCCCAATGGGGCGGAGCGAGCAGTACTTC
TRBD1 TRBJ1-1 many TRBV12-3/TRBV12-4 CASIISPTGEAFF TGTGCCAGCATCATTTCCCCGACAGGGGAAGCTTTCTTT
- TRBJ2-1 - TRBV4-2 CASSQDFRSGVNSEQFF TGTGCCAGCAGCCAAGACTTCCGGTCGGGAGTGAACAGTGAGCAGTTCTTC
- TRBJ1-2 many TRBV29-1 CSVERAGEYGYTF TGCAGCGTTGAACGGGCAGGGGAGTATGGCTACACCTTC
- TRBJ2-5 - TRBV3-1 CASSPNRAGDQYF TGTGCCAGCAGCCCGAACAGGGCTGGGGACCAGTACTTC
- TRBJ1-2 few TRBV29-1 CSVYHTGGVDYGYTF TGCAGCGTTTATCATACGGGGGGGGTTGACTATGGCTACACCTTC
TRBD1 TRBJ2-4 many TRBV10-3 CAISEQDRAKNIQYF TGTGCCATCAGTGAACAGGACAGGGCCAAAAACATTCAGTACTTC
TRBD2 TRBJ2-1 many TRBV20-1 CSAHTSEGEQFF TGCAGTGCCCATACTAGCGAGGGTGAGCAGTTCTTC
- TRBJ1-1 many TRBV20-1 CSARWGRAALNTEAFF TGCAGTGCCAGGTGGGGGAGGGCGGCCCTGAACACTGAAGCTTTCTTT
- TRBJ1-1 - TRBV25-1 CASEENTEAFF TGTGCCAGCGAGGAGAACACTGAAGCTTTCTTT
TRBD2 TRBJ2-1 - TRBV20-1 CSARRSSGTLNEQFF TGCAGTGCTCGCCGATCTAGCGGGACCCTTAATGAGCAGTTCTTC
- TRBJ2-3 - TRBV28 CASSLGWGETDTQYF TGTGCCAGCAGTTTGGGATGGGGGGAGACAGATACGCAGTATTTT
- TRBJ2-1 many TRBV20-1 CSARGPSGVSEQFF TGCAGTGCTAGAGGCCCTTCTGGAGTCAGTGAGCAGTTCTTC